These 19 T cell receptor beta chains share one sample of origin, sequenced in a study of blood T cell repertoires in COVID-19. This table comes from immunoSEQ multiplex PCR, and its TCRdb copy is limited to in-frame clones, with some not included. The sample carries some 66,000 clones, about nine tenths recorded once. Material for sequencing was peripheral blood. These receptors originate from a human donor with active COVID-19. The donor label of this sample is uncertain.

CDR3 bases: TGCGCCAGCACCACAGGGGGAGAGCCCCATGGCTACACCTTC. The encoded protein is CASTTGGEPHGYTF. V gene TRBV5-1 combines with J gene TRBJ1-2; TRBD1 matches 8 bases. Germline CDR1 and CDR2: SGHRS and YFSETQ. The length of the CDR3 is 14 residues. The trim removed 6 bases at V and 6 bases at J, leaving 10 bases unmatched.

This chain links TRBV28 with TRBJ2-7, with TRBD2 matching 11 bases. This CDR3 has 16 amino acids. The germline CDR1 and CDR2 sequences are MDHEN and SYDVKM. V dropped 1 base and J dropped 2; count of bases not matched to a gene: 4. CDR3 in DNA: TGTGCCAGCAGTTTATTGGTAGCGGGAGGGCCCTACGAGCAGTACTTC. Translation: CASSLLVAGGPYEQYF.

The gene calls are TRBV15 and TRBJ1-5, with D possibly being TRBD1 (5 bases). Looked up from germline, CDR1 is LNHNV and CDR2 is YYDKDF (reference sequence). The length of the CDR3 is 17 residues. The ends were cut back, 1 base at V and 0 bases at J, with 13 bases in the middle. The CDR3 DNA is TGTGCCACCAGCAGAGGGGCCGGGGGGTATAGCAATCAGCCCCAGCATTTT. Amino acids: CATSRGAGGYSNQPQHF.

CDR3 loop: CAISESEDRTNTGELFF. The CDR3 nucleotides are TGTGCCATCAGTGAGTCGGAGGACAGGACGAACACCGGGGAGCTGTTTTTT. The J gene is TRBJ2-2, the V gene TRBV10-3, with TRBD1 matching 7 bases. CDR1 and CDR2 from the germline V gene are ENHRY and SYGVKD. The junction had 4 bases not matched to a gene; V was cut back by 0 bases and J by 0 bases. The CDR3 runs to 17 residues.

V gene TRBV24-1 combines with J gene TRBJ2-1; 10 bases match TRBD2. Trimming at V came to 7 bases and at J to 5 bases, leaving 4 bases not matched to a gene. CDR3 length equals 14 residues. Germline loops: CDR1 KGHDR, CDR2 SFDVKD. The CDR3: CATSVSGGDNEQFF. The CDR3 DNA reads TGTGCCACCAGCGTGAGCGGGGGGGACAATGAGCAGTTCTTC.

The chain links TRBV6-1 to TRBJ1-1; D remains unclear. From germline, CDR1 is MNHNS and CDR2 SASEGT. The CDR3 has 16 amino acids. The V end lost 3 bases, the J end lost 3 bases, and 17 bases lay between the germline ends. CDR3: CASSDARGRADTEAFF. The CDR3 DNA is TGTGCCAGCAGTGACGCCCGGGGTAGGGCAGACACTGAAGCTTTCTTT.

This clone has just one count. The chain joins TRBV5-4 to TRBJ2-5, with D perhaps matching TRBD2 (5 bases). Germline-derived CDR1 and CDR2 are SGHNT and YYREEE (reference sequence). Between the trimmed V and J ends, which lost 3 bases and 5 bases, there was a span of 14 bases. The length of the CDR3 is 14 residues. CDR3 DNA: TGTGCCAGCAGCTCCCCGGACTCTAGGGAGACCCAGTACTTC. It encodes CASSSPDSRETQYF.

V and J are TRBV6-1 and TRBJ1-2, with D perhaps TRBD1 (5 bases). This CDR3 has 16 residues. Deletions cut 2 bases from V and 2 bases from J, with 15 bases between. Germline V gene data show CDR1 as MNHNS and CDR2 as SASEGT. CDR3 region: CASSESGAPLNYGYTF. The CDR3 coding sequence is TGTGCCAGCAGTGAAAGTGGGGCCCCTTTGAACTATGGCTACACCTTC.

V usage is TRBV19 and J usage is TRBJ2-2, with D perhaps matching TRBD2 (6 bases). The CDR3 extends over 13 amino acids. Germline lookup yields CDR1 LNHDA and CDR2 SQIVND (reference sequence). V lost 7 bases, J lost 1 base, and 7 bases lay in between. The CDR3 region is CASTEGNTGELFF. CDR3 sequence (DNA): TGTGCCAGTACGGAGGGGAACACCGGGGAGCTGTTTTTT.

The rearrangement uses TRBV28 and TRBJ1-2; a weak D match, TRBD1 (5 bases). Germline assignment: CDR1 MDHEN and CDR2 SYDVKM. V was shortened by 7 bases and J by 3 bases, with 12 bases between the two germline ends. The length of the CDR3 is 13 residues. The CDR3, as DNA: TGTGCCAGCAACGGGGGTGGGCACTATGGCTACACCTTC. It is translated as CASNGGGHYGYTF.

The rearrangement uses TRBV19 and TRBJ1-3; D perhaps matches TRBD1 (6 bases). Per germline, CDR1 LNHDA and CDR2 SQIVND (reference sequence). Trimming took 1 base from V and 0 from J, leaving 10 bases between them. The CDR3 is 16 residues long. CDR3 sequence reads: CASSIVGTSSGNTIYF. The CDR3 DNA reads TGTGCCAGTAGTATAGTAGGGACAAGCTCTGGAAACACCATATATTTT.

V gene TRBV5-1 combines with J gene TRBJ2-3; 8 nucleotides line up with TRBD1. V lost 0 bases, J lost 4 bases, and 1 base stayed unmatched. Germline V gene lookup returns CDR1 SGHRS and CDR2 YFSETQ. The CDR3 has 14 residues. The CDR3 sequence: CASSLAQGADTQYF. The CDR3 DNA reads TGCGCCAGCAGCTTGGCACAGGGGGCAGATACGCAGTATTTT.

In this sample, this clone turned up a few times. This CDR3 reads CASSKWTSGRGDTDTQYF. The CDR3 DNA reads as TGTGCCAGCAGCAAATGGACTAGCGGGAGGGGGGACACAGATACGCAGTATTTT. The J gene is TRBJ2-3, the V gene TRBV9, with 15 positions matching TRBD2. CDR1 and CDR2 (germline): SGDLS, YYNGEE. This CDR3 region has 18 residues. V lost 4 bases and J lost 2; bases outside the gene matches: 8.

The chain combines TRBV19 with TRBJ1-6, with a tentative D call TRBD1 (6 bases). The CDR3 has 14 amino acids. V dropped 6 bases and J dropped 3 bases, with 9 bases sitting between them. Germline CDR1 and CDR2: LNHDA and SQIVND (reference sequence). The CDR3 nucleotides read TGTGCCAGTAGAGGACAGATCTATAATTCACCCCTCCACTTT. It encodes CASRGQIYNSPLHF.

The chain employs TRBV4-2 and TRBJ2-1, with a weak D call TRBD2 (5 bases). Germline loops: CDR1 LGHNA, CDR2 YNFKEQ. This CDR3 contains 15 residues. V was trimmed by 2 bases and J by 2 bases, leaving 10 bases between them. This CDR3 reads CASSQTRSTYNEQFF. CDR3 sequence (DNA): TGTGCCAGCAGCCAAACTAGGTCGACCTACAATGAGCAGTTCTTC.

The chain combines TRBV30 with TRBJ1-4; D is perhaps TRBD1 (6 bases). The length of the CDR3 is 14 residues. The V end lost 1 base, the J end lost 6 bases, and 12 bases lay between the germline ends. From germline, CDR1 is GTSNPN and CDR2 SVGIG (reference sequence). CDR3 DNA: TGTGCCTGGAGTGGGACAGCGGAGTATGAAAAACTGTTTTTT. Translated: CAWSGTAEYEKLFF.

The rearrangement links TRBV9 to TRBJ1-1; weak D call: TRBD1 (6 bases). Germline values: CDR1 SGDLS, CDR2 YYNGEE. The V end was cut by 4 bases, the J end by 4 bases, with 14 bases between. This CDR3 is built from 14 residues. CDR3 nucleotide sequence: TGTGCCAGCAGCATTGGACAGAGCTCCACTGAAGCTTTCTTT. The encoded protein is CASSIGQSSTEAFF.

The CDR3 protein is CASSFGLAGSYEQYF. The CDR3 DNA follows: TGTGCCAGCAGTTTCGGACTAGCGGGTTCCTACGAGCAGTACTTC. The rearrangement uses TRBV27 and TRBJ2-7; 11 bases line up with TRBD2. This CDR3 contains 15 residues. V was clipped by 3 bases and J by 1 base; unmatched bases: 2. CDR1 is MNHEY, CDR2 SMNVEV, per germline (reference sequence).

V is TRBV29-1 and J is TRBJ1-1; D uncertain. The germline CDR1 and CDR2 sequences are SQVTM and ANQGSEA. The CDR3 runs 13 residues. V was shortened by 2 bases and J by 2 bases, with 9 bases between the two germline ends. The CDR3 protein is CSVERRHNTEAFF. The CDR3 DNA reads TGCAGCGTTGAACGGCGACATAACACTGAAGCTTTCTTT.